Listed here are 20 T cell receptor beta chains from one sample, sequenced in a study of graft-versus-host responses after intestinal transplantation. Sequencing used immunoSEQ multiplex PCR; TCRdb keeps in-frame clones, though not all of them. This sample carries about 12,000 clones, around 88% of them seen once, and the ten largest clones take roughly 49%. Material: PBMCs, obtained about 130 days after transplant. All receptors derive from a human patient who received an intestinal transplant, so some T cells may come from the graft donor.

This clone has just a few counts. The chain employs TRBV5-1 and TRBJ2-2, with D possibly being TRBD1 (5 bases). The germline gives CDR1 SGHRS, CDR2 YFSETQ. The CDR3 has 16 residues. The V and J ends lost 2 bases and 0 bases respectively, with 11 bases between them. The CDR3 bases are TGCGCCAGCAGCTTAAATCAGGGCGCGAACACCGGGGAGCTGTTTTTT. Translating it yields CASSLNQGANTGELFF. The full variable domain, completed using reference TRBV5-1 and TRBJ2-2, is KAGVTQTPRYLIKTRGQQVTLSCSPISGHRSVSWYQQTPGQGLQFLFEYFSETQRNKGNFPGRFSGRQFSNSRSEMNVSTLELGDSALYLCASSLNQGANTGELFFGEGSRLTVL.

The chain uses TRBV2 and TRBJ2-4; 12 positions agree with TRBD1. Looked up from germline, CDR1 is SNHLY and CDR2 is FYNNEI. The CDR3 covers 16 residues. With 6 bases clipped from V and 4 bases from J, the junction kept 7 bases outside the gene matches. The DNA for the CDR3 is TGTGCCAGCAGGAGAGGGACAGGGGGCGTTAAAAACATTCAGTACTTC. Translating it yields CASRRGTGGVKNIQYF. The whole variable domain, remainder taken from reference TRBV2 and TRBJ2-4, is EPEVTQTPSHQVTQMGQEVILRCVPISNHLYFYWYRQILGQKVEFLVSFYNNEISEKSEIFDDQFSVERPDGSNFTLKIRSTKLEDSAMYFCASRRGTGGVKNIQYFGAGTRLSVL.

The gene calls are TRBV27 and TRBJ2-3, with no clear D. The V gene's germline CDR1 is MNHEY and CDR2 SMNVEV (reference sequence). CDR3 length equals 14 residues. Trimming removed 5 bases at V and 5 bases at J, with 14 bases between. The CDR3 bases are TGTGCCAGCAGTCAGGATCAAACGGGAGATACGCAGTATTTT. Its translation: CASSQDQTGDTQYF.

The rearrangement joins TRBV5-1 to TRBJ2-3; D is undetermined. The CDR3 sequence is 13 residues long. With 6 bases removed from V and 0 bases from J, the gap between germline ends came to 8 bases. The germline V gene has CDR1 SGHRS and CDR2 YFSETQ. CDR3 sequence: CASNAPSTDTQYF. CDR3 coding DNA: TGCGCCAGCAATGCTCCTAGCACAGATACGCAGTATTTT.

This clone came up a few times. The CDR3 DNA reads TGTGCCATCAGACAGGGACAGGGTGGCCAGCCCCAGCATTTT. Protein: CAIRQGQGGQPQHF. The chain combines TRBV10-3 with TRBJ1-5; 9 positions agree with TRBD1. Germline CDR1 ENHRY, CDR2 SYGVKD. The J segment lost 7 bases and the V segment lost 6 bases, leaving 7 bases of the junction unmatched. The CDR3 has 14 residues.

This chain joins TRBV27 and TRBJ1-2; D not certain. The V end lost 3 bases, the J end lost 8 bases, and 19 bases lay between the germline ends. CDR1 is MNHEY and CDR2 is SMNVEV in the germline V gene (reference sequence). The CDR3 is 15 amino acids. The CDR3 coding sequence is TGTGCCAGCAGTTTGGGTTCCCTTGGCGGTAACGGCTACACCTTC. It specifies CASSLGSLGGNGYTF.

A note on this clone: Other DNA sequences of this sample code for an identical CDR3. The chain employs TRBV11-3 and TRBJ2-7; D not certain. V was pared by 3 bases and J by 3 bases, with 6 bases between. The CDR3 totals 12 residues. CDR1 and CDR2 from the germline V gene are SGHNT and YENEEA. The CDR3 is CASSLGSYEQYF. The CDR3 nucleotides read TGTGCCAGCAGCTTGGGAAGCTACGAGCAGTACTTC.

This chain connects TRBV12-5 to TRBJ2-1, with D perhaps TRBD1 (5 bases). The V gene lost 5 bases and the J gene lost 0 bases, with 17 bases spanning the gap. Germline V gene data show CDR1 as LGHNT and CDR2 as FRNRAP. This CDR3 has 17 amino acids. CDR3 region: CASGQTFQGASYNEQFF. In DNA form, the CDR3 reads TGTGCTAGTGGTCAGACTTTTCAAGGGGCCTCCTACAATGAGCAGTTCTTC.

V is TRBV5-1 and J is TRBJ1-2, with a weak D call TRBD1 (6 bases). The CDR3 runs to 15 residues. Germline CDR1 and CDR2: SGHRS and YFSETQ. The V end was cut by 5 bases, the J end by 0 bases, with 14 bases between. CDR3 bases: TGCGCCAGCAGTTTGAACAGGGTTACTAACTATGGCTACACCTTC. Encoded protein: CASSLNRVTNYGYTF.

The chain carries TRBV10-3 and TRBJ1-1; D gene ambiguous. This CDR3 has 13 amino acids. In germline, CDR1 is ENHRY, CDR2 SYGVKD. The ends were cut back, 5 bases at V and 0 bases at J, with 7 bases in the middle. The CDR3 DNA reads TGTGCCATCAGTCCTCAGATGAACACTGAAGCTTTCTTT. This encodes CAISPQMNTEAFF.

In regard to this clone: One end of the junction fails to match germline, which may point to a read error. This chain joins TRBV6-4 and TRBJ2-7, with no clear D. The germline V gene has CDR1 MRHNA and CDR2 SNTAGT. This CDR3 is built from 14 residues. The CDR3 DNA reads TGTGCCAGCAGTGACCAGCACACCTCCCACGAGCAGTACTTC. This translates into CASSDQHTSHEQYF.

V is TRBV6-5 and J is TRBJ1-2; D perhaps matches TRBD1 (5 bases). Germline V gives CDR1 MNHEY, CDR2 SVGAGI. V shed 6 bases and J shed 2 bases, with 10 bases lying between them. The CDR3 loop spans 13 amino acids. CDR3 residues: CASRPDSNYGYTF. CDR3 sequence (DNA): TGTGCCAGCAGGCCTGACAGCAACTATGGCTACACCTTC.

A few counts support this clone. The chain has TRBV11-1 and TRBJ1-5; D perhaps matches TRBD1 (5 bases). This CDR3 has 14 amino acids. Per germline, CDR1 SGHAT and CDR2 FQDESV (reference sequence). V was trimmed by 3 bases and J by 3 bases, leaving 9 bases between them. The CDR3: CASSLGGNNQPQHF. CDR3 DNA sequence: TGTGCCAGCAGCTTGGGGGGAAACAATCAGCCCCAGCATTTT.

This clone appeared once. The CDR3 spells CASSKREALPLDKNIQYF. The CDR3 coding sequence is TGTGCCAGTAGTAAGCGGGAGGCTCTTCCCCTTGACAAAAACATTCAGTACTTC. V usage is TRBV19 and J usage is TRBJ2-4; 9 nucleotides line up with TRBD2. CDR3 length: 18 residues. Germline CDR1 is LNHDA and CDR2 is SQIVND (reference sequence). J gave up 3 bases and V 4 bases, and 13 bases lay outside the gene matches.

This sequence joins TRBV27 and TRBJ2-3; 14 nucleotides agree with TRBD2. This CDR3 contains 17 residues. The J segment lost 6 bases and the V segment lost 2 bases, leaving 7 bases of the junction unmatched. Germline CDR1 MNHEY, CDR2 SMNVEV (reference sequence). In DNA form, the CDR3 reads TGTGCCAGCAGTTTACTGGGACTAGCGGGAGCAGGTGATACGCAGTATTTT. Its translation: CASSLLGLAGAGDTQYF.

V and J are TRBV6-4 and TRBJ1-5; 7 bases are a match to TRBD1. This CDR3 contains 17 residues. Germline values: CDR1 MRHNA, CDR2 SNTAGT. V gave up 4 bases and J gave up 7 bases; unmatched junction bases: 16. DNA of the CDR3: TGTGCCAGCAGTGGACAAGGGACAGAGGACCCCAAGCAGCCCCAGCATTTT. It is translated as CASSGQGTEDPKQPQHF.

The chain recombines TRBV5-4 with TRBJ1-5; 7 positions match TRBD1. V was pared by 0 bases and J by 2 bases, with 5 bases of the junction left unmatched. The CDR3 is 16 amino acids. Germline V CDR1 and CDR2: SGHNT, YYREEE (reference sequence). The CDR3 region is CASSLGGGAGNQPQHF. The CDR3 DNA follows: TGTGCCAGCAGCTTGGGAGGGGGCGCAGGCAATCAGCCCCAGCATTTT.

The J gene is TRBJ1-1, the V gene TRBV6-6; D is unresolved. CDR3 length: 16 residues. In germline, CDR1 is MNHNY, CDR2 SVGAGI (reference sequence). The V end lost 0 bases, the J end lost 0 bases, and 11 bases lay between the germline ends. CDR3 DNA: TGTGCCAGCAGTTACTCGAGTGCCGGCCTGAACACTGAAGCTTTCTTT. Translation: CASSYSSAGLNTEAFF.

The table lists this clone with a few counts. The chain employs TRBV4-3 and TRBJ2-1; 12 bases agree with TRBD2. Losses at the gene ends were 1 base for V and 4 bases for J; bases not matched to a gene: 2. This CDR3 has 16 amino acids. Per germline, CDR1 LGHNA and CDR2 YSLEER. The CDR3: CASSQGTSGEYNEQFF. Here the CDR3 DNA reads TGCGCCAGCAGCCAAGGGACTAGCGGGGAATACAATGAGCAGTTCTTC.

The genes are TRBV5-1 and TRBJ2-1; D might be TRBD1 or TRBD2, each matching 5 bases. V was cut by 7 bases and J by 7 bases, with 9 bases left in between. The CDR3 loop spans 11 amino acids. Germline CDR1 SGHRS, CDR2 YFSETQ. The CDR3 DNA is TGCGCCAGCCGGGACCCTAATGAGCAGTTCTTC. Translation: CASRDPNEQFF.